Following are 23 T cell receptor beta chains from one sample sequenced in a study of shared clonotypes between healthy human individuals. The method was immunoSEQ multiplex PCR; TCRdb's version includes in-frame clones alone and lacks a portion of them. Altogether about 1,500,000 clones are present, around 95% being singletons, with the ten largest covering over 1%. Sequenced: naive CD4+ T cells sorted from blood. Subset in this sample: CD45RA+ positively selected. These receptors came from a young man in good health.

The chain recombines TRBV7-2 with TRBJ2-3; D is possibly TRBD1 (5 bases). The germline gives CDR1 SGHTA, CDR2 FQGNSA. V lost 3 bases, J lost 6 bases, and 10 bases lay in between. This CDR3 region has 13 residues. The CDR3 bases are TGTGCCAGCAGCTTGGGGCAGGTCGATACGCAGTATTTT. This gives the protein CASSLGQVDTQYF.

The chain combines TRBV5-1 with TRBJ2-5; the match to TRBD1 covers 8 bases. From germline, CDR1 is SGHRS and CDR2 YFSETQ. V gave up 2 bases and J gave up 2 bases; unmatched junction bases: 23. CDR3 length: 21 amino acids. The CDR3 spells CASSLQPGQGGILWGQETQYF. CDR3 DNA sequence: TGCGCCAGCAGCTTACAACCAGGACAGGGAGGCATTCTTTGGGGACAAGAGACCCAGTACTTC.

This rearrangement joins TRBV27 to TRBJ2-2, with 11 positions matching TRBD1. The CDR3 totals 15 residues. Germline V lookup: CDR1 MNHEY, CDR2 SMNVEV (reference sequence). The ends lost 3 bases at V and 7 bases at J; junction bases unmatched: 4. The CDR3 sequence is CASSLDRGLGGELFF. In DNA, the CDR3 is TGTGCCAGCAGTTTGGACAGGGGGCTGGGCGGGGAGCTGTTTTTT.

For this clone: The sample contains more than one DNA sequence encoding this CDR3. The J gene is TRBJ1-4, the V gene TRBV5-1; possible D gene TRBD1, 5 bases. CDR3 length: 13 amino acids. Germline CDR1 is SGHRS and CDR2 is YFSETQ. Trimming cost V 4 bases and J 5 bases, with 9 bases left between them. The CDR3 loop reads CASSLDRNEKLFF. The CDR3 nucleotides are TGCGCCAGCAGCCTTGACAGAAATGAAAAACTGTTTTTT.

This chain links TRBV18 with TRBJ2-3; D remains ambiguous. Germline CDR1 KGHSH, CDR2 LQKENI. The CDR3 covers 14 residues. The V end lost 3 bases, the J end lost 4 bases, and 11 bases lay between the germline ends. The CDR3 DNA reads TGTGCCAGCTCACCGACGCCGGGTCCAGATACGCAGTATTTT. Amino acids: CASSPTPGPDTQYF.

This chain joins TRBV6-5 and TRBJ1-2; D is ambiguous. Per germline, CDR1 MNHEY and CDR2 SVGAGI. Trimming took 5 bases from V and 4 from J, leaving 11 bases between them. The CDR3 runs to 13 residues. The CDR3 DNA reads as TGTGCCAGCAGTCTCGCCCAAAGCTATGGCTACACCTTC. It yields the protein CASSLAQSYGYTF.

CDR3 DNA: TGTGCCAGCAGCTTGCAAACAGGGGTGGGTGAGCAGTTCTTC. As protein: CASSLQTGVGEQFF. This chain links TRBV5-5 with TRBJ2-1; 7 positions match TRBD1. This CDR3 is 14 amino acids long. V shed 1 base and J 9 bases; nucleotides not matched to a gene: 7. In germline, CDR1 is SGHKS, CDR2 YYEKEE (reference sequence). The whole variable domain, remainder taken from reference TRBV5-5 and TRBJ2-1, is DAGVTQSPTHLIKTRGQQVTLRCSPISGHKSVSWYQQVLGQGPQFIFQYYEKEERGRGNFPDRFSARQFPNYSSELNVNALLLGDSALYLCASSLQTGVGEQFFGPGTRLTVL.

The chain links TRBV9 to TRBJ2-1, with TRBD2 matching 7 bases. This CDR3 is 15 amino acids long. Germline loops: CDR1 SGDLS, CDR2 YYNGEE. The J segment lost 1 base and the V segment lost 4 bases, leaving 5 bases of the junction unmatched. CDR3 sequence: CASSTAGISYNEQFF. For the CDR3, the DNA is TGTGCCAGCAGCACAGCGGGAATATCCTACAATGAGCAGTTCTTC. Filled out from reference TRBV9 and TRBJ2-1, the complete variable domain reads DSGVTQTPKHLITATGQRVTLRCSPRSGDLSVYWYQQSLDQGLQFLIQYYNGEERAKGNILERFSAQQFPDLHSELNLSSLELGDSALYFCASSTAGISYNEQFFGPGTRLTVL.

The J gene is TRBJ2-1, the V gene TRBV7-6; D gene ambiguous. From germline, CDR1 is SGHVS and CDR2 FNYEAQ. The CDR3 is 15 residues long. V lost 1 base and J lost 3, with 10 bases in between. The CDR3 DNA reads TGTGCCAGCAGCTTAGGGTGGTCCGACTACAATGAGCAGTTCTTC. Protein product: CASSLGWSDYNEQFF.

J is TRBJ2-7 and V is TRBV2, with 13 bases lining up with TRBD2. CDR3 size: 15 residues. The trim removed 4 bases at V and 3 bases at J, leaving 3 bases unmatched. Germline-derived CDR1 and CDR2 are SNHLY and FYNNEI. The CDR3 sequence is CASSVGTSGIYEQYF. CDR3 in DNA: TGTGCCAGCAGTGTCGGGACTAGCGGGATCTACGAGCAGTACTTC.

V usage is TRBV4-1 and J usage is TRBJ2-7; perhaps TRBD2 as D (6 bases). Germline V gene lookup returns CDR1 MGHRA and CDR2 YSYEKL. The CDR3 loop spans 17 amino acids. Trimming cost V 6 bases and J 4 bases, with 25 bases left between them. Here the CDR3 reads CASRRSLSGRITYEQYF. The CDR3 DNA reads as TGCGCCAGCAGGCGATCCCTCTCTGGGAGGATTACTTACGAGCAGTACTTC.

The CDR3 spells CARSLLRQKIYSNQPQHF. As DNA, the CDR3 is TGTGCCAGAAGCTTGCTTCGACAGAAAATTTATAGCAATCAGCCCCAGCATTTT. The V gene is TRBV5-3, the J gene TRBJ1-5; D might be TRBD1 (5 bases). TRBV5-3 is recorded as an ORF, its role being uncertain. This CDR3 region has 18 residues. V lost 1 base and J lost 0, with 17 bases in between.

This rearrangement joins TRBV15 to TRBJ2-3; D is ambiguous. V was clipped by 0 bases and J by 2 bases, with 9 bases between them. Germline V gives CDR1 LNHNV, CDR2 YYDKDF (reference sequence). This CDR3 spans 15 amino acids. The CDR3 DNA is TGTGCCACCAGCAGAGATGAGGACCACACAGATACGCAGTATTTT. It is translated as CATSRDEDHTDTQYF.

The CDR3 region has the DNA TGTGCCATCAGTGACCCCCAGCAGCCCCAGCATTTT. Protein product: CAISDPQQPQHF. V and J are TRBV10-3 and TRBJ1-5, with D unresolved. CDR1 is ENHRY and CDR2 is SYGVKD in the germline V gene. The CDR3 has 12 amino acids. The V end lost 3 bases, the J end lost 7 bases, and 7 bases lay between the germline ends.

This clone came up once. In DNA, the CDR3 is TGTGCCAGCAGCCTCGGCACGTCTAGCGACTCCTACGAGCAGTACTTC. It is translated as CASSLGTSSDSYEQYF. The rearrangement links TRBV5-4 to TRBJ2-7, with D perhaps matching TRBD2 (6 bases). Germline assignment: CDR1 SGHNT and CDR2 YYREEE (reference sequence). The CDR3 extends over 16 amino acids. The germline V and J ends were trimmed by 4 bases and 0 bases, with 17 bases remaining between them.

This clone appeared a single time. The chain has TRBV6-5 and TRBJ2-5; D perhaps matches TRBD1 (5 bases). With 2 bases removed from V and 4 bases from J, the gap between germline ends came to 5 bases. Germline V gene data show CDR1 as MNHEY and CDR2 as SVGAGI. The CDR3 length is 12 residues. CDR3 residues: CASSYRGETQYF. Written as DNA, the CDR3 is TGTGCCAGCAGTTACAGGGGAGAGACCCAGTACTTC.

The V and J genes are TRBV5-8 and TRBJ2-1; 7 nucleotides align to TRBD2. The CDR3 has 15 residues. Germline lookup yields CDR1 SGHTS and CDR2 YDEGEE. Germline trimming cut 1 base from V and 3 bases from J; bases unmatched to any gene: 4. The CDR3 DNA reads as TGTGCCAGCAGCTTGACAGGACTAGGCTACAATGAGCAGTTCTTC. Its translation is CASSLTGLGYNEQFF.

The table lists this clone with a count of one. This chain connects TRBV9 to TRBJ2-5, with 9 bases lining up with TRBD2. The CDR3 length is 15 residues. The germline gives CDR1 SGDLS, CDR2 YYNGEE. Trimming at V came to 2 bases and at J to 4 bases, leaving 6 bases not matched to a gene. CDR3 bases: TGTGCCAGCAGCGTTAGCGGGAGCATCAGAGAGACCCAGTACTTC. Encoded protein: CASSVSGSIRETQYF.

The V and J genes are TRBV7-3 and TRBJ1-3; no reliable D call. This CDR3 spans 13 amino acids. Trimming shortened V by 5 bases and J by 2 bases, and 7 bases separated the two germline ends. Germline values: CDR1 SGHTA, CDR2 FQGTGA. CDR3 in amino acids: CASSRAAGNTIYF. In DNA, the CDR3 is TGTGCCAGCAGCCGAGCCGCTGGAAACACCATATATTTT.

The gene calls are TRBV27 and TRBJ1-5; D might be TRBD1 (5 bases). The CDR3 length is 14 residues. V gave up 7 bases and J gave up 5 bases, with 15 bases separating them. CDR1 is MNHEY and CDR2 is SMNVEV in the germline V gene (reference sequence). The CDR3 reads CASNRGNSDQPQHF. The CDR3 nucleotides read TGTGCCAGCAATCGGGGGAATTCGGATCAGCCCCAGCATTTT.

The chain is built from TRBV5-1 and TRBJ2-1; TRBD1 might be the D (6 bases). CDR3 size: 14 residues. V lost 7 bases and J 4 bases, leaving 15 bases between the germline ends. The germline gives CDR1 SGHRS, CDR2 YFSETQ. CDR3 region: CASSKGDNYNEQFF. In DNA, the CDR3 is TGCGCCAGCTCCAAGGGGGACAATTACAATGAGCAGTTCTTC.

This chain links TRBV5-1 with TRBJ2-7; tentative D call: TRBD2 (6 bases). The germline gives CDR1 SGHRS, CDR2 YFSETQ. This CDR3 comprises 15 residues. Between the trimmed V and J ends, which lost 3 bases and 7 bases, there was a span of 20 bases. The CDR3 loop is CASSSRPGSGWEQYF. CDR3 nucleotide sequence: TGCGCCAGCAGCTCCCGTCCGGGGAGCGGGTGGGAGCAGTACTTC.

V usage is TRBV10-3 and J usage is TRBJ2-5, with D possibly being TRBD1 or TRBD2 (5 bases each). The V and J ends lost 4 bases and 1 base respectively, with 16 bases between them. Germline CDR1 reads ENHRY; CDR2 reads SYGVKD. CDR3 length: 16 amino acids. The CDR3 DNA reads TGTGCCATCAGTGGGGAGATGGGGCTACTCCAAGAGACCCAGTACTTC. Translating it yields CAISGEMGLLQETQYF.